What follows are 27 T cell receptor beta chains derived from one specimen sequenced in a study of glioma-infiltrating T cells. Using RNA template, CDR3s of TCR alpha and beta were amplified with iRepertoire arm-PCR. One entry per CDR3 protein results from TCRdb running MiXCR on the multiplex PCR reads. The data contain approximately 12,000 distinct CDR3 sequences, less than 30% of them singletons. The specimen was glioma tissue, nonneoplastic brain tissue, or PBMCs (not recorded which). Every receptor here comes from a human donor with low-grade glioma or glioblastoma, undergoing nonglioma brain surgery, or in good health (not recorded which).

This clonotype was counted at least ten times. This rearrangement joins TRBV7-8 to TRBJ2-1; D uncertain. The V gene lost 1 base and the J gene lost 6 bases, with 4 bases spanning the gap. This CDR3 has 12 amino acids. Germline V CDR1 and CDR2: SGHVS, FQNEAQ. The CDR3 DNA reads TGTGCCAGCAGCTTAGTCCCCAATGAGCAGTTCTTC. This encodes CASSLVPNEQFF.

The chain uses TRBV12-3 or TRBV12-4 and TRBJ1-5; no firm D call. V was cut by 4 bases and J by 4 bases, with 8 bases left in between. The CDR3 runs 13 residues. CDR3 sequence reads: CASSSRGNQPQHF. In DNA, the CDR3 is TGTGCCAGCAGTTCCCGGGGAAATCAGCCCCAGCATTTT.

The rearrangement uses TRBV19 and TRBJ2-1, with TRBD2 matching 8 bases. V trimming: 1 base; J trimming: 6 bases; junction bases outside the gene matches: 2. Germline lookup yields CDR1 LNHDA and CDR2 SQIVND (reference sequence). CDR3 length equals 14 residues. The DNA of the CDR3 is TGTGCCAGTAGTATAGGGCTAGCGGGCAATGAGCAGTTCTTC. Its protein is CASSIGLAGNEQFF.

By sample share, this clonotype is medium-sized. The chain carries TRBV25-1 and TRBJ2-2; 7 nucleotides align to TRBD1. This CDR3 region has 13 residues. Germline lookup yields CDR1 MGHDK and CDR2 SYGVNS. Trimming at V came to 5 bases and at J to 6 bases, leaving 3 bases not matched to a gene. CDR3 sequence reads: CASSTGDAGELFF. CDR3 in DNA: TGTGCCAGCAGTACAGGGGACGCCGGGGAGCTGTTTTTT.

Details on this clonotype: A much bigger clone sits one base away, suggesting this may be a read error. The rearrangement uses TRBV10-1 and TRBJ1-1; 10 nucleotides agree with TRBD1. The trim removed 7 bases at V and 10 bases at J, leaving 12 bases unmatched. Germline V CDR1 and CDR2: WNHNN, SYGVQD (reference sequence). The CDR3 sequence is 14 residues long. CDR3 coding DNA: TGCGCCAGCATGAAAGGGGGACAGGGGATTGGAGCTTTCTTT. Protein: CASMKGGQGIGAFF.

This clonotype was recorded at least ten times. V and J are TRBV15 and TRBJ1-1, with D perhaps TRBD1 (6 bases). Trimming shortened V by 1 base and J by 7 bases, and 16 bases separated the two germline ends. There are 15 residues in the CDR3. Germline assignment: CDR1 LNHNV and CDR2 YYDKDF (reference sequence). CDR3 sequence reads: CATSRAAGGGSEAFF. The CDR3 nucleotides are TGTGCCACCAGCAGAGCGGCCGGAGGGGGTAGTGAAGCTTTCTTT.

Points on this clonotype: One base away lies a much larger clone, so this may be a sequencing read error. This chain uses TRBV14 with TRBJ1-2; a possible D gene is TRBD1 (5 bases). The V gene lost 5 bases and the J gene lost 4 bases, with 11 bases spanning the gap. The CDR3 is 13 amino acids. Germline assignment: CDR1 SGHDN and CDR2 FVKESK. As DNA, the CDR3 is TGTGCCAGCAGCATGGGACTGAGCTATGGCTACACCTTC. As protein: CASSMGLSYGYTF.

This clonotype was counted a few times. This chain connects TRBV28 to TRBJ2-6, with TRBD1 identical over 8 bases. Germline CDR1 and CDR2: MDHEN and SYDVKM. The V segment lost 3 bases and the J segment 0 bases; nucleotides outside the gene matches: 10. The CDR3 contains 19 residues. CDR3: CASSLGQGADFSGANVLTF. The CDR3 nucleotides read TGTGCCAGCAGTTTGGGCCAGGGGGCCGACTTCTCTGGGGCCAACGTCCTGACTTTC.

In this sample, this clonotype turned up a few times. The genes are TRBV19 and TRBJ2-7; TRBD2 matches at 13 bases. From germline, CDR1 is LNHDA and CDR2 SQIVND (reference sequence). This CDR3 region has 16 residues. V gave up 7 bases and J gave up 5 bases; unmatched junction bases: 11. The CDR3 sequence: CASTPRLAGGLHEQYF. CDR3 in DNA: TGTGCCAGTACCCCCAGACTAGCGGGAGGACTCCACGAGCAGTACTTC.

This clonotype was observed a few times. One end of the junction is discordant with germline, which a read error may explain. The CDR3 DNA is TGTGCCAGTAGTGTATCGGGGCGTTATGGCTGCACCTTC. This sequence encodes CASSVSGRYGCTF. The chain recombines TRBV19 with TRBJ1-2; D is possibly TRBD1 (5 bases). The germline CDR1 and CDR2 sequences are LNHDA and SQIVND (reference sequence). The CDR3 is 13 residues long.

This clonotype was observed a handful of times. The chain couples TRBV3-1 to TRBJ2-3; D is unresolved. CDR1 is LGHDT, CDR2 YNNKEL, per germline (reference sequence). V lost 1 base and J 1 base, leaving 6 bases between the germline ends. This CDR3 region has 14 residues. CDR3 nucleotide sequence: TGTGCCAGCAGCCAAGTCGGAGGCACAGATACGCAGTATTTT. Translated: CASSQVGGTDTQYF.

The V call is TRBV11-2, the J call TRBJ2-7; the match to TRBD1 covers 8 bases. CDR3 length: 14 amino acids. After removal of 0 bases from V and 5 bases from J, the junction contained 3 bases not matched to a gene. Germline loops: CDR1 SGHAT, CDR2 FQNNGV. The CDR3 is CASSLDRGPDEQYF. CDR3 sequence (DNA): TGTGCCAGCAGCTTAGACAGGGGGCCCGACGAGCAGTACTTC.

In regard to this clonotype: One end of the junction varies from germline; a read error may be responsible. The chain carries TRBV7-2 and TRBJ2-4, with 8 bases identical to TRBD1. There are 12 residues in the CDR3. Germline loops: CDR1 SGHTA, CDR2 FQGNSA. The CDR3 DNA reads TGTGCCAGCAGCTTGGACAGGGACATTCAGTGCTTC. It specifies CASSLDRDIQCF.

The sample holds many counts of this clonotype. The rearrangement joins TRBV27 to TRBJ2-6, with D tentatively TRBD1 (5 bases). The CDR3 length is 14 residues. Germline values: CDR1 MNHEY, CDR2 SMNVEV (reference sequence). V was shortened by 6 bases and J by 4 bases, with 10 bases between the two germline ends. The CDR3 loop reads CASRPPGGANVLTF. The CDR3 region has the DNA TGTGCCAGCAGACCTCCAGGGGGGGCCAACGTCCTGACTTTC.

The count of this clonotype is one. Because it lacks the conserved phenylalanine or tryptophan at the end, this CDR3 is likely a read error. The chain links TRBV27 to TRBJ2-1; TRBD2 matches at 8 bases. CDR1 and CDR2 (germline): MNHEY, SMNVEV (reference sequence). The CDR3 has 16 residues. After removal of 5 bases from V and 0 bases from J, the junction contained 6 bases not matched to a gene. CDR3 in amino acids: CASSPRLAGSYNEQFL. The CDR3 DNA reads TGTGCCAGCAGTCCCCGGCTAGCGGGCTCCTACAATGAGCAGTTCCTC.

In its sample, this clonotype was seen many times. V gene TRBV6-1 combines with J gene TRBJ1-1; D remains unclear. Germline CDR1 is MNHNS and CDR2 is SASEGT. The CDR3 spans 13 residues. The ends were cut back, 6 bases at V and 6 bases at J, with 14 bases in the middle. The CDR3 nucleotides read TGTGCCAGCAGCCTAAGGAATCCCCCTGAAGCTTTCTTT. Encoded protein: CASSLRNPPEAFF.

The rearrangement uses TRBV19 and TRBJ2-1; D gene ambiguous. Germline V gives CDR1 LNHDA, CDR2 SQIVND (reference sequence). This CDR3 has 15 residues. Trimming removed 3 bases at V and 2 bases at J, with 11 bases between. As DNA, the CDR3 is TGTGCCAGTAGTATGGGGATAGAGACCTACAATGAGCAGTTCTTC. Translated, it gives CASSMGIETYNEQFF.

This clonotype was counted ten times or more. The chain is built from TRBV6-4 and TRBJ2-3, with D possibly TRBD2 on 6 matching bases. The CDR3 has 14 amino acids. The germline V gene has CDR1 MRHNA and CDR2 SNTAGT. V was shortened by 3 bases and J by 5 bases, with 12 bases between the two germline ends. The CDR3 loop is CASSERGSQDTQYF. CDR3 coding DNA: TGTGCCAGCAGTGAGCGGGGTTCACAAGATACGCAGTATTTT.

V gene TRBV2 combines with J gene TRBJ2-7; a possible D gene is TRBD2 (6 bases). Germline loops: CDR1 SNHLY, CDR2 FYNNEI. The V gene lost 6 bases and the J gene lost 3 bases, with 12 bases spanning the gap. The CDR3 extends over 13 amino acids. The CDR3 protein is CASSRDWNYEQYF. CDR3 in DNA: TGTGCCAGCAGCCGGGACTGGAACTACGAGCAGTACTTC.

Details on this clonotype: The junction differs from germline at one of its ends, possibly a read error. This chain's CDR3 is CVSSLASGSTDTQYF. CDR3 sequence (DNA): TGTGTCAGCAGCTTAGCTAGCGGGAGCACAGATACGCAGTATTTT. The V and J genes are TRBV11-2 and TRBJ2-3; 8 bases agree with TRBD2. Germline values: CDR1 SGHAT, CDR2 FQNNGV. This CDR3 is built from 15 residues.

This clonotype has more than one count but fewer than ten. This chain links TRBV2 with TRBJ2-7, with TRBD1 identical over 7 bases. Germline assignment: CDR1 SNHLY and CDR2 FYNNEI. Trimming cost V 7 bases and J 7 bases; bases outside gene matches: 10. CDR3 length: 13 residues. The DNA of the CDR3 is TGTGCCAGCACTAGACAGGGTGAGGGGGAGCAGTACTTC. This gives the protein CASTRQGEGEQYF.

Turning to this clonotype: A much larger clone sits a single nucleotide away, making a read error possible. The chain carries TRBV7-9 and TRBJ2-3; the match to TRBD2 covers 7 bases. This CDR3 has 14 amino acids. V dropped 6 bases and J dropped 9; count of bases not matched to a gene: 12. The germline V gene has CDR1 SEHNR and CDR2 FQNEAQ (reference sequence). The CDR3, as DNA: TGTGCCAGCAGATTAATTGGGAGGGGAGGAACGCAGTATTTT. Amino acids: CASRLIGRGGTQYF. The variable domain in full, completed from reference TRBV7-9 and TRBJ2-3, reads DTGVSQNPRHKITKRGQNVTFRCDPISEHNRLYWYRQTLGQGPEFLTYFQNEAQLEKSRLLSDRFSAERPKGSFSTLEIQRTEQGDSAMYLCASRLIGRGGTQYFGPGTRLTVL.

The chain's CDR3 is CSARYTATDRNEQYF. CDR3 in DNA: TGCAGTGCTAGATATACGGCGACAGATCGAAACGAGCAGTACTTC. V usage is TRBV20-1 and J usage is TRBJ2-7, with D perhaps TRBD1 (5 bases). Looked up from germline, CDR1 is DFQATT and CDR2 is SNEGSKA (reference sequence). This CDR3 has 15 residues. V was clipped by 2 bases and J by 5 bases, with 19 bases between them.

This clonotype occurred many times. CDR3 in DNA: TGTGCCAGCAGTTTCCTTGCCAACAGTTATAACACTGAAGCTTTCTTT. Translating it yields CASSFLANSYNTEAFF. The chain carries TRBV28 and TRBJ1-1; D not resolved. The CDR3 spans 16 residues. The germline V gene encodes CDR1 MDHEN and CDR2 SYDVKM. V was cut by 3 bases and J by 2 bases, with 16 bases left in between.

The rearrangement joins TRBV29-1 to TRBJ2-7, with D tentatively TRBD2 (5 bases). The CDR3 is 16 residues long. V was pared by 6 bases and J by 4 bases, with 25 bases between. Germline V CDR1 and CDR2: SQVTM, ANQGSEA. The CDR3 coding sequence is TGCAGCGTGGAACAGCGGTTCGGGCAGTGGGGATACGAGCAGTACTTC. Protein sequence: CSVEQRFGQWGYEQYF.

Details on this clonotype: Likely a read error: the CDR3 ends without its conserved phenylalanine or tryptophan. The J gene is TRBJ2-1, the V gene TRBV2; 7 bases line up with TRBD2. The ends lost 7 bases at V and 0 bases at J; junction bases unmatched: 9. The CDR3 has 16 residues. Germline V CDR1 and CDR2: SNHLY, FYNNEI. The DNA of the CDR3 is TGTGCCAGCAAGATAGGACTAGTAAGCTCCTACAATGAGCAGTTCCTC. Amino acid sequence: CASKIGLVSSYNEQFL.

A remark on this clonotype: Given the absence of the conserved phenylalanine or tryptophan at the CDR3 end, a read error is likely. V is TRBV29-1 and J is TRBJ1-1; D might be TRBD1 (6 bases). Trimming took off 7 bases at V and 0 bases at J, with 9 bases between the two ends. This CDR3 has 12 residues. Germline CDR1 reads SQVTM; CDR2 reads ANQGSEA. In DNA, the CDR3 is TGCAGCGGTGACAGGTTGAACACTGAAGCTTTCTCT. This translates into CSGDRLNTEAFS.